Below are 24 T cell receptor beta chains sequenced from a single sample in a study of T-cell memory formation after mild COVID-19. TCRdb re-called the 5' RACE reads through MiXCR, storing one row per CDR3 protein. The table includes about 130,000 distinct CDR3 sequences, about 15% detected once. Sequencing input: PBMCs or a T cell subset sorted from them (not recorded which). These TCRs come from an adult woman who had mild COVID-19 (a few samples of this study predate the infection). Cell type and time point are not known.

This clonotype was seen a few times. The CDR3 sequence is CASSSRGPEFGEQYF. In DNA, the CDR3 is TGTGCCAGCAGCTCGAGAGGCCCCGAATTTGGCGAGCAGTACTTC. The genes are TRBV7-2 and TRBJ2-7; D is ambiguous. V lost 4 bases and J lost 6, with 19 bases in between. The CDR3 is 15 amino acids. Per germline, CDR1 SGHTA and CDR2 FQGNSA. Combining the CDR3 with reference TRBV7-2 and TRBJ2-7 gives the whole variable domain GAGVSQSPSNKVTEKGKDVELRCDPISGHTALYWYRQSLGQGLEFLIYFQGNSAPDKSGLPSDRFSAERTGGSVSTLTIQRTQQEDSAVYLCASSSRGPEFGEQYFGPGTRLTVT.

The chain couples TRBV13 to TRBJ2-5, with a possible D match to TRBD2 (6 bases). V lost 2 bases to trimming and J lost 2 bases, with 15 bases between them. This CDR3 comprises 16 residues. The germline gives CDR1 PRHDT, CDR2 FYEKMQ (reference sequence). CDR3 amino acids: CASSLSGAGKQETQYF. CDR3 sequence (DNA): TGTGCCAGCAGCTTATCGGGTGCGGGGAAGCAAGAGACCCAGTACTTC. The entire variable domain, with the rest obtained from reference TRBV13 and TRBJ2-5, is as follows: AAGVIQSPRHLIKEKRETATLKCYPIPRHDTVYWYQQGPGQDPQFLISFYEKMQSDKGSIPDRFSAQQFSDYHSELNMSSLELGDSALYFCASSLSGAGKQETQYFGPGTRLLVL.

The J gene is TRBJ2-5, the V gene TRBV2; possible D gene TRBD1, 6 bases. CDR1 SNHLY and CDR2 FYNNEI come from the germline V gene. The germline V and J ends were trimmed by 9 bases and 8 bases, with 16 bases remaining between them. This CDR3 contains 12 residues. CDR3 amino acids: CARGDTQDTQYF. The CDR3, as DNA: TGTGCCAGGGGGGACACACAGGATACCCAGTACTTC. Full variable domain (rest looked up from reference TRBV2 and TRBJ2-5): EPEVTQTPSHQVTQMGQEVILRCVPISNHLYFYWYRQILGQKVEFLVSFYNNEISEKSEIFDDQFSVERPDGSNFTLKIRSTKLEDSAMYFCARGDTQDTQYFGPGTRLLVL.

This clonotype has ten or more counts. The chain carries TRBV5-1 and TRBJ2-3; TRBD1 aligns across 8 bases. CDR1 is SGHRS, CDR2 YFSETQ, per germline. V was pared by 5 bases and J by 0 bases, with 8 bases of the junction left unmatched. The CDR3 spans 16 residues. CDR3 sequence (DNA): TGCGCCAGCAGTGGGACAGGAGTTCCCAGCACAGATACGCAGTATTTT. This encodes CASSGTGVPSTDTQYF.

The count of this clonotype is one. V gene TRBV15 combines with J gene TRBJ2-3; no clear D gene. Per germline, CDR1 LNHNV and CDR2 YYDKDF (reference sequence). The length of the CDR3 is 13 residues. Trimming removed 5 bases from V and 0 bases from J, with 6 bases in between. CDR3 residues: CATSLPSTDTQYF. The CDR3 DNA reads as TGTGCCACCAGCCTTCCTAGCACAGATACGCAGTATTTT. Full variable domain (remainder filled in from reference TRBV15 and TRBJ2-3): DAMVIQNPRYQVTQFGKPVTLSCSQTLNHNVMYWYQQKSSQAPKLLFHYYDKDFNNEADTPDNFQSRRPNTSFCFLDIRSPGLGDTAMYLCATSLPSTDTQYFGPGTRLTVL.

The CDR3 spells CASSYSGQTGEKLFF. The CDR3, as DNA: TGTGCCAGCAGTTACTCTGGTCAAACGGGTGAAAAACTGTTTTTT. The chain recombines TRBV6-5 with TRBJ1-4; D is unresolved. The CDR3 loop spans 15 amino acids. Germline CDR1 MNHEY, CDR2 SVGAGI. The V end lost 0 bases, the J end lost 7 bases, and 12 bases lay between the germline ends.

Written as DNA, the CDR3 is TGTGCCAGCAGCTTGGAAGGGAGGCAGCCCCAGCATTTT. It is translated as CASSLEGRQPQHF. The gene calls are TRBV5-6 and TRBJ1-5; no clear D. Germline V gives CDR1 SGHDT, CDR2 YYEEEE. V gave up 0 bases and J gave up 7 bases, with 8 bases separating them. CDR3 length equals 13 residues.

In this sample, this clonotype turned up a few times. As DNA, the CDR3 is TGTGCCACCAGTGATCCTGCGTGGGGGCCGGGCACAGATACGCAGTATTTT. It encodes CATSDPAWGPGTDTQYF. V usage is TRBV24-1 and J usage is TRBJ2-3; a weak D match, TRBD1 (6 bases). This CDR3 has 17 residues. Per germline, CDR1 KGHDR and CDR2 SFDVKD. V lost 3 bases and J lost 1, with 16 bases in between.

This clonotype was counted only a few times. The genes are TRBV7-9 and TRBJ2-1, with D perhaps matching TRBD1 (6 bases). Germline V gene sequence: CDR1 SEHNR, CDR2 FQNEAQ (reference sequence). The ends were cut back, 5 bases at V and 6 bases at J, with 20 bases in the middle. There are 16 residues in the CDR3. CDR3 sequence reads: CASSPGATDKFNEQFF. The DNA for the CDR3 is TGTGCCAGCAGCCCAGGGGCTACGGACAAATTCAATGAGCAGTTCTTC. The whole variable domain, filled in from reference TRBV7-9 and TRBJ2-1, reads DTGVSQNPRHKITKRGQNVTFRCDPISEHNRLYWYRQTLGQGPEFLTYFQNEAQLEKSRLLSDRFSAERPKGSFSTLEIQRTEQGDSAMYLCASSPGATDKFNEQFFGPGTRLTVL.

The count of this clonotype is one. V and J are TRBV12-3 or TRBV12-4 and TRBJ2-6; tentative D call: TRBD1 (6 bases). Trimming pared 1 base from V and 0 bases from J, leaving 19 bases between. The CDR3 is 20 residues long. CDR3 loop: CASSLGLGQHTTSGANVLTF. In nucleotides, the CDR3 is TGTGCCAGCAGTTTAGGATTAGGACAGCATACAACCTCTGGGGCCAACGTCCTGACTTTC.

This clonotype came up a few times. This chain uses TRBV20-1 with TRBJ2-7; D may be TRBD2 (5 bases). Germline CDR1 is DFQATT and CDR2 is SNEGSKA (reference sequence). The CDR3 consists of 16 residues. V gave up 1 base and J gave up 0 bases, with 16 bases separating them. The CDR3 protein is CSARGPQRRSSYEQYF. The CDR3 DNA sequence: TGCAGTGCTAGAGGGCCTCAGCGGAGGAGCTCCTACGAGCAGTACTTC.

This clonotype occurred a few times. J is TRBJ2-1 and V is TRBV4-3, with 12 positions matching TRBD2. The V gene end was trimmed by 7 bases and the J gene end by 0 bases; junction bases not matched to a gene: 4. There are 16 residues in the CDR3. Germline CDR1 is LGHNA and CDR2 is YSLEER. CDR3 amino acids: CASTSSGRASYNEQFF. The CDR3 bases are TGCGCCAGCACCTCTAGCGGGAGGGCCTCCTACAATGAGCAGTTCTTC.

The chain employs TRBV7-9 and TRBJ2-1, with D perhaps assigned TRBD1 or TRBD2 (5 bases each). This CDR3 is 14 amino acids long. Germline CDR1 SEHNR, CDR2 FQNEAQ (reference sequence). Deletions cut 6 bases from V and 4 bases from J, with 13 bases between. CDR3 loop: CASSQDEGYNEQFF. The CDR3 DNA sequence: TGTGCCAGCAGTCAAGACGAGGGGTACAATGAGCAGTTCTTC.

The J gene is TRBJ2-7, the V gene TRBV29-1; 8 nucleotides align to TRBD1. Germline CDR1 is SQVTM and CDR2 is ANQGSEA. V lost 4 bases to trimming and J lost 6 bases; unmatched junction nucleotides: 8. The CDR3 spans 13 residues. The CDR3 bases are TGCAGCGTTGTAAACAGGGGGACGCGCGAGCAGTACTTC. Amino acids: CSVVNRGTREQYF.

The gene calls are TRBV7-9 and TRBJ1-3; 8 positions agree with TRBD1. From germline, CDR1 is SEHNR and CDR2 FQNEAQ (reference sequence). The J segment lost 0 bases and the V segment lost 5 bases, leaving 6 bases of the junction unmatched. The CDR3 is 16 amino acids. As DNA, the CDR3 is TGTGCCAGCAGCGCAGGGGGCCCCGTCTCTGGAAACACCATATATTTT. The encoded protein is CASSAGGPVSGNTIYF. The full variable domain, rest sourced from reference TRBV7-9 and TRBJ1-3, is DTGVSQNPRHKITKRGQNVTFRCDPISEHNRLYWYRQTLGQGPEFLTYFQNEAQLEKSRLLSDRFSAERPKGSFSTLEIQRTEQGDSAMYLCASSAGGPVSGNTIYFGEGSWLTVV.

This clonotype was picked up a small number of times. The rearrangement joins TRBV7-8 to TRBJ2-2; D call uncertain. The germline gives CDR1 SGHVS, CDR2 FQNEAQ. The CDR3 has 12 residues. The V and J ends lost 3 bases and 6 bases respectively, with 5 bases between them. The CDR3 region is CASSFAAGELFF. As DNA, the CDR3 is TGTGCCAGCAGCTTTGCTGCCGGGGAGCTGTTTTTT. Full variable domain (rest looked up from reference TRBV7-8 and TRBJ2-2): GAGVSQSPRYKVAKRGQDVALRCDPISGHVSLFWYQQALGQGPEFLTYFQNEAQLDKSGLPSDRFFAERPEGSVSTLKIQRTQQEDSAVYLCASSFAAGELFFGEGSRLTVL.

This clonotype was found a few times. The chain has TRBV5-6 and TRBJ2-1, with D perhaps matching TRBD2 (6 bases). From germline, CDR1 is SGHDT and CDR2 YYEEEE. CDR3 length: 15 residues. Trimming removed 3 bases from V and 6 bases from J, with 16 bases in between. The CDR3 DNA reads TGTGCCAGCAGCTCCGCGGGACTTTACATCAATGAGCAGTTCTTC. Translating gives CASSSAGLYINEQFF.

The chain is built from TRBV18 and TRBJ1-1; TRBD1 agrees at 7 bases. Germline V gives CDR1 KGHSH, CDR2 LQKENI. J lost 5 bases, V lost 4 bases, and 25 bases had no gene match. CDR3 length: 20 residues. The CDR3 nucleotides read TGTGCCAGCTCACGAGGCAGACAGGGATGGTTGGGAACAGACCGAACTGAAGCTTTCTTT. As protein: CASSRGRQGWLGTDRTEAFF.

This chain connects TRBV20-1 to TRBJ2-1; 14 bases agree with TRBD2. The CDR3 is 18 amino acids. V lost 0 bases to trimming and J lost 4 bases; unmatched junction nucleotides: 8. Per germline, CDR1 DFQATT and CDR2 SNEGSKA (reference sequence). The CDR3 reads CSARDPGLAGEAYNEQFF. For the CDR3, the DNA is TGCAGTGCTAGAGATCCGGGACTAGCGGGGGAAGCGTACAATGAGCAGTTCTTC.

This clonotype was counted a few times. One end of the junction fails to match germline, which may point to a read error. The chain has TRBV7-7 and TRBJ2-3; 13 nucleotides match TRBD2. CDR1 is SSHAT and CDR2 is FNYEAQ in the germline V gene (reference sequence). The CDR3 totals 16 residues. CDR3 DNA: TGTGCTAGCAGCCCGGGACTAGCGGGATCCGCAGATACGCAGTATTTT. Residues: CASSPGLAGSADTQYF.

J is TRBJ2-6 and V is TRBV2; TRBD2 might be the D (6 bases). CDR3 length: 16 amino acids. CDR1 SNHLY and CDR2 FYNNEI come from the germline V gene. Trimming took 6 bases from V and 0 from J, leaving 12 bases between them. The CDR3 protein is CASSGDFGSGANVLTF. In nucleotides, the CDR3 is TGTGCCAGCAGCGGGGACTTCGGCTCTGGGGCCAACGTCCTGACTTTC.

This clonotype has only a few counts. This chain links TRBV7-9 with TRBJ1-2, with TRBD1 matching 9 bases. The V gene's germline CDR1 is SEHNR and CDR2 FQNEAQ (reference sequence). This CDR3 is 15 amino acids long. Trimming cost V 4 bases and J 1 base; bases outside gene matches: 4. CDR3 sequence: CASSSHRGRNYGYTF. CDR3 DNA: TGTGCCAGCAGCTCTCACAGGGGGCGTAACTATGGCTACACCTTC.

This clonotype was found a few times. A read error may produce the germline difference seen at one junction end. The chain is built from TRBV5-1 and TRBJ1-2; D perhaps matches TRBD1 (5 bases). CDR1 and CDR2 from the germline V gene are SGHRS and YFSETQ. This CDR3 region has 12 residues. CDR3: CASSPGSYGYTF. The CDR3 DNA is TGTGCCAGCAGCCCAGGGTCCTATGGCTACACCTTC.

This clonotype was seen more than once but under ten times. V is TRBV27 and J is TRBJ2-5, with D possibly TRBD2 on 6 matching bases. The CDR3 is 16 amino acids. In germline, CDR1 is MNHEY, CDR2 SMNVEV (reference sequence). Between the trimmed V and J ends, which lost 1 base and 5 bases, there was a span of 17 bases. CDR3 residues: CASSLYSSVVPETQYF. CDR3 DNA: TGTGCCAGCAGTTTATATTCTAGCGTTGTCCCGGAGACCCAGTACTTC.